The 30 T cell receptor beta chains listed next were all sequenced from one sample in a study of T-cell memory formation after mild COVID-19 (dated by TCRdb to the early 2020s). Library generation was performed with 5' RACE. TCRdb records Illumina NovaSeq 6000 as the sequencer. TCRdb applied fastp at Q25 and MiXCR to the public reads, then kept only in-frame beta chains. Rows matching on CDR3 protein sequence are summarized as one entry with the most common DNA and genes. The sample table records some 210,000 distinct CDR3 sequences; roughly 30% of these occur just once. The ten largest clonotypes hold roughly 10% of the sample. Sequencing was performed on PBMCs or a T cell subset sorted from them (not recorded which). All receptors come from an adult woman who had mild COVID-19 (a few samples of this study predate the infection). The sample titles of this study are shuffled in the database, so cell type and time point are left out; the donor was told from shared clones.

This clonotype came up once. In DNA, the CDR3 is TGTGCCAGCAGTTTTGACAGGGGCGAATCACCCCTCCACTTT. This translates into CASSFDRGESPLHF. J is TRBJ1-6 and V is TRBV12-3 or TRBV12-4; the match to TRBD1 covers 8 bases. Germline trimming cut 3 bases from V and 10 bases from J; bases unmatched to any gene: 5. This CDR3 is built from 14 residues.

The CDR3 spells CASQLKFNYGYTF. The CDR3 DNA reads TGTGCCAGCCAGCTCAAGTTTAACTATGGCTACACCTTC. The chain combines TRBV6-5 with TRBJ1-2; D not resolved. V lost 8 bases, J lost 1 base, and 11 bases lay in between. From germline, CDR1 is MNHEY and CDR2 SVGAGI. The CDR3 extends over 13 amino acids.

The gene calls are TRBV24-1 and TRBJ2-3, with 8 nucleotides matching TRBD1. CDR1 and CDR2 from the germline V gene are KGHDR and SFDVKD. This CDR3 has 16 residues. V trimming: 4 bases; J trimming: 1 base; junction bases outside the gene matches: 6. The CDR3 bases are TGTGCCACCAGTGACCTTCCGGGACAGGGCACAGATACGCAGTATTTT. Residues: CATSDLPGQGTDTQYF.

The chain couples TRBV20-1 to TRBJ1-1; possible D gene TRBD1, 5 bases. Germline V gene sequence: CDR1 DFQATT, CDR2 SNEGSKA (reference sequence). The V gene lost 0 bases and the J gene lost 5 bases, with 13 bases spanning the gap. CDR3 length: 14 amino acids. The CDR3: CSARETGGDTEAFF. Written as DNA, the CDR3 is TGCAGTGCTAGAGAAACAGGCGGGGATACTGAAGCTTTCTTT.

This clonotype occurred a few times. The CDR3 is CASSSKTGRVYEQYF. CDR3 DNA: TGTGCCAGCAGCTCGAAGACAGGAAGGGTCTACGAGCAGTACTTC. The V gene is TRBV7-9, the J gene TRBJ2-7; maybe TRBD1 (6 bases). This CDR3 has 15 residues. Germline lookup yields CDR1 SEHNR and CDR2 FQNEAQ (reference sequence). V shed 4 bases and J shed 3 bases, with 16 bases lying between them.

This sequence joins TRBV19 and TRBJ1-2; D not certain. The CDR3 contains 12 residues. V lost 4 bases, J lost 3 bases, and 6 bases lay in between. Germline assignment: CDR1 LNHDA and CDR2 SQIVND (reference sequence). As DNA, the CDR3 is TGTGCCAGTAGTAAGAGCTACTATGGCTACACCTTC. The encoded protein is CASSKSYYGYTF.

The gene calls are TRBV28 and TRBJ2-3; 10 bases fit TRBD2. V trimming: 10 bases; J trimming: 2 bases; junction bases outside the gene matches: 6. Germline CDR1 and CDR2: MDHEN and SYDVKM. The CDR3 extends over 14 amino acids. The CDR3 bases are TGTGCCACCATACTAGCGGGGAACACAGATACGCAGTATTTT. Translation gives CATILAGNTDTQYF.

The chain combines TRBV6-5 with TRBJ1-2; D is uncertain. The CDR3 runs to 13 residues. Germline-derived CDR1 and CDR2 are MNHEY and SVGAGI. V lost 7 bases and J 1 base, leaving 10 bases between the germline ends. CDR3 loop: CASTKGYNYGYTF. In DNA form, the CDR3 reads TGTGCCAGCACGAAAGGATATAACTATGGCTACACCTTC.

The chain uses TRBV7-2 and TRBJ2-1, with 10 bases lining up with TRBD1. This CDR3 has 15 amino acids. Germline loops: CDR1 SGHTA, CDR2 FQGNSA. The ends lost 5 bases at V and 7 bases at J; junction bases unmatched: 8. The CDR3 region has the DNA TGTGCCAGCAGCGCGGACAGGGGGTCTTTGAATGAGCAGTTCTTC. This encodes CASSADRGSLNEQFF.

The table lists this clonotype with a few counts. This chain's CDR3 is CSVVPGLSSYNEQFF. The CDR3 DNA follows: TGCAGCGTTGTCCCGGGGCTTTCCTCCTACAATGAGCAGTTCTTC. This chain uses TRBV29-1 with TRBJ2-1; D is tentatively TRBD1 or TRBD2 (5 bases each). V was shortened by 4 bases and J by 0 bases, with 13 bases between the two germline ends. The CDR3 totals 15 residues. Germline CDR1 and CDR2: SQVTM and ANQGSEA.

This clonotype has more than one count but fewer than ten. V is TRBV12-3 or TRBV12-4 and J is TRBJ1-1, with D hard to call. Deletions cut 7 bases from V and 7 bases from J, with 13 bases between. There are 12 residues in the CDR3. The CDR3 protein is CASTLNGVEAFF. CDR3 coding DNA: TGTGCCAGCACCCTTAACGGGGTTGAAGCTTTCTTT.

This chain joins TRBV7-2 and TRBJ1-2, with D unclear. There are 11 residues in the CDR3. Germline CDR1 SGHTA, CDR2 FQGNSA. V was pared by 11 bases and J by 4 bases, with 11 bases between. Written as DNA, the CDR3 is TGTGCCCGCTTGGGCGGCTATGGCTACACCTTC. Protein product: CARLGGYGYTF.

This clonotype was seen a few times. The chain has TRBV5-1 and TRBJ2-7; D not resolved. The CDR3 consists of 15 residues. CDR1 and CDR2 (germline): SGHRS, YFSETQ. V lost 0 bases and J 7 bases, leaving 17 bases between the germline ends. CDR3 DNA: TGCGCCAGCAGCTTGGGCCAGGCAGGCGCGCGAGAGCAGTACTTC. The encoded protein is CASSLGQAGAREQYF.

This clonotype was detected a few times. V and J are TRBV9 and TRBJ2-1; 11 bases fit TRBD2. V was pared by 4 bases and J by 5 bases, with 5 bases of the junction left unmatched. The CDR3 totals 15 residues. The V gene's germline CDR1 is SGDLS and CDR2 YYNGEE. This chain's CDR3 is CASSPTSGRNNEQFF. CDR3 in DNA: TGTGCCAGCAGCCCTACTAGCGGGAGAAACAATGAGCAGTTCTTC.

This clonotype has a handful of counts. CDR3 residues: CSAYGGSRAYNEQFF. CDR3 DNA: TGCAGTGCTTATGGCGGGAGTCGGGCCTACAATGAGCAGTTCTTC. The V gene is TRBV20-1, the J gene TRBJ2-1, with 7 bases lining up with TRBD2. The germline V gene has CDR1 DFQATT and CDR2 SNEGSKA (reference sequence). The V and J ends lost 5 bases and 2 bases, in that order; junction bases with no gene match: 9. The CDR3 has 15 amino acids.

This clonotype was counted only a few times. V and J are TRBV20-1 and TRBJ1-1; possible D gene TRBD1, 5 bases. The CDR3 has 15 residues. V was clipped by 5 bases and J by 1 base, with 17 bases between them. Germline V gene data show CDR1 as DFQATT and CDR2 as SNEGSKA (reference sequence). CDR3 protein: CSARSREVGNTEAFF. DNA for the CDR3: TGCAGTGCTCGTAGCAGGGAAGTCGGGAACACTGAAGCTTTCTTT.

At least ten counts were recorded for this clonotype. The V gene is TRBV5-1, the J gene TRBJ1-2, with a possible D match to TRBD1 (5 bases). V dropped 2 bases and J dropped 2 bases, with 7 bases sitting between them. The CDR3 extends over 13 amino acids. In germline, CDR1 is SGHRS, CDR2 YFSETQ. CDR3 residues: CASSLEGNYGYTF. The DNA of the CDR3 is TGCGCCAGCAGCTTAGAGGGGAACTATGGCTACACCTTC.

The genes are TRBV7-3 and TRBJ2-1; TRBD2 matches at 10 bases. CDR3 size: 16 residues. The germline CDR1 and CDR2 sequences are SGHTA and FQGTGA. The ends lost 4 bases at V and 3 bases at J; junction bases unmatched: 6. CDR3 protein: CASSSPGTSVYNEQFF. Written as DNA, the CDR3 is TGTGCCAGCAGCTCTCCCGGGACTAGCGTCTACAATGAGCAGTTCTTC.

The sample holds a few counts of this clonotype. The genes are TRBV6-2 or TRBV6-3 and TRBJ2-1; tentative D call: TRBD2 (6 bases). Germline V lookup: CDR1 MNHEY, CDR2 SVGEGT. The V gene lost 6 bases and the J gene lost 3 bases, with 12 bases spanning the gap. This CDR3 spans 14 amino acids. Here the CDR3 DNA reads TGTGCCAGCAGCGAGCCTAGCGACTACAATGAGCAGTTCTTC. It codes for CASSEPSDYNEQFF.

V is TRBV7-7 and J is TRBJ2-2; 12 bases map to TRBD2. The CDR3 extends over 16 amino acids. Per the germline V gene, CDR1 is SSHAT and CDR2 is FNYEAQ (reference sequence). V lost 5 bases and J lost 1; bases outside the gene matches: 2. CDR3: CASSPGLAGNTGELFF. The CDR3 region has the DNA TGTGCCAGCAGCCCGGGACTAGCGGGGAACACCGGGGAGCTGTTTTTT. Together with reference TRBV7-7 and TRBJ2-2, the CDR3 gives the full variable domain: GAGVSQSPRYKVTKRGQDVTLRCDPISSHATLYWYQQALGQGPEFLTYFNYEAQPDKSGLPSDRFSAERPEGSISTLTIQRTEQRDSAMYRCASSPGLAGNTGELFFGEGSRLTVL.

The rearrangement joins TRBV5-5 to TRBJ2-3; D remains ambiguous. Germline lookup yields CDR1 SGHKS and CDR2 YYEKEE (reference sequence). The V end was cut by 0 bases, the J end by 5 bases, with 16 bases between. This CDR3 spans 16 amino acids. The DNA for the CDR3 is TGTGCCAGCAGCTTGGACGATCCCCGGTTAGGAGATACGCAGTATTTT. This encodes CASSLDDPRLGDTQYF. Drawing the rest from reference TRBV5-5 and TRBJ2-3, the complete variable domain is DAGVTQSPTHLIKTRGQQVTLRCSPISGHKSVSWYQQVLGQGPQFIFQYYEKEERGRGNFPDRFSARQFPNYSSELNVNALLLGDSALYLCASSLDDPRLGDTQYFGPGTRLTVL.

This clonotype was counted a few times. The genes are TRBV7-8 and TRBJ1-6; TRBD1 is a possible D gene (5 bases). The V and J ends lost 5 bases and 3 bases respectively, with 11 bases between them. Germline CDR1 and CDR2: SGHVS and FQNEAQ. This CDR3 is built from 15 residues. CDR3 sequence reads: CASSESRDYNSPLHF. In DNA, the CDR3 is TGTGCCAGCAGCGAGTCCAGGGACTATAATTCACCCCTCCACTTT.

This clonotype was detected a few times. The rearrangement links TRBV9 to TRBJ2-1, with 8 positions matching TRBD2. The CDR3 contains 16 residues. CDR1 is SGDLS and CDR2 is YYNGEE in the germline V gene. V was pared by 2 bases and J by 7 bases, with 11 bases of the junction left unmatched. CDR3 coding DNA: TGTGCCAGCAGCGTCCCGGATAGCGGGGCTCAGAATGAGCAGTTCTTC. Its protein is CASSVPDSGAQNEQFF. Complete variable domain (other parts from reference TRBV9 and TRBJ2-1): DSGVTQTPKHLITATGQRVTLRCSPRSGDLSVYWYQQSLDQGLQFLIQYYNGEERAKGNILERFSAQQFPDLHSELNLSSLELGDSALYFCASSVPDSGAQNEQFFGPGTRLTVL.

The chain joins TRBV12-3 or TRBV12-4 to TRBJ2-3; 9 bases agree with TRBD2. This CDR3 contains 17 residues. V lost 1 base and J lost 6; bases outside the gene matches: 11. The CDR3: CASSLEGGSGRRDTQYF. CDR3 bases: TGTGCCAGCAGTTTAGAGGGGGGGAGCGGGAGGAGGGATACGCAGTATTTT.

This clonotype was counted at least ten times. The chain uses TRBV12-3 or TRBV12-4 and TRBJ2-5; 7 nucleotides agree with TRBD1. After removal of 5 bases from V and 0 bases from J, the junction contained 6 bases not matched to a gene. This CDR3 has 15 amino acids. The CDR3 coding sequence is TGTGCCAGCAGTCTCGCCGGGACAGACCAAGAGACCCAGTACTTC. It encodes CASSLAGTDQETQYF.

The chain employs TRBV7-2 and TRBJ2-7; 7 bases are shared with TRBD1. CDR3 length: 14 amino acids. Germline CDR1 reads SGHTA; CDR2 reads FQGNSA. V lost 4 bases to trimming and J lost 7 bases; unmatched junction nucleotides: 10. The CDR3: CASSSREGAWEQYF. CDR3 nucleotides: TGTGCCAGCAGCTCCCGTGAGGGGGCGTGGGAGCAGTACTTC.

There are a few counts of this clonotype. This rearrangement joins TRBV6-1 to TRBJ1-3, with no clear D. The germline gives CDR1 MNHNS, CDR2 SASEGT. V was trimmed by 4 bases and J by 0 bases, leaving 10 bases between them. The CDR3 totals 15 residues. CDR3 amino acids: CASSAQDHSGNTIYF. The CDR3 coding sequence is TGTGCCAGCAGTGCTCAGGATCACTCTGGAAACACCATATATTTT.

V usage is TRBV12-3 or TRBV12-4 and J usage is TRBJ1-1; D call uncertain. CDR3 length equals 15 residues. The V and J ends lost 3 bases and 2 bases respectively, with 13 bases between them. CDR3 residues: CASSFPYGINTEAFF. CDR3 nucleotide sequence: TGTGCCAGCAGTTTCCCGTACGGTATCAACACTGAAGCTTTCTTT.

This clonotype showed up just a few times. V is TRBV20-1 and J is TRBJ2-1, with 9 bases that match TRBD1. The germline V gene has CDR1 DFQATT and CDR2 SNEGSKA (reference sequence). J gave up 7 bases and V 5 bases, and 9 bases lay outside the gene matches. There are 14 residues in the CDR3. CDR3 protein: CSALPGQGVNEQFF. DNA for the CDR3: TGCAGTGCTCTCCCGGGACAGGGTGTGAATGAGCAGTTCTTC.

The DNA of the CDR3 is TGTGCCAGCAGTGCGGGACAGGGCCCCTACGAGCAGTACTTC. Its protein product is CASSAGQGPYEQYF. The chain couples TRBV2 to TRBJ2-7; TRBD1 agrees at 9 bases. V lost 4 bases and J lost 2; bases outside the gene matches: 3. Germline loops: CDR1 SNHLY, CDR2 FYNNEI. The CDR3 sequence is 14 residues long.